This section outlines one T cell receptor (beta chain) sequence together with its context. There is no known antigen for this receptor. Base qualities are missing; no much larger clone stands one base away. The library was obtained by the immunoSEQ multiplex PCR assay. For the multiplex PCR, a mixture combining 60 forward primers for TCR Vbeta segments and 13 reverse primers for TCR Jbeta segments was used. Amplification of the CDR3 region of rearranged TCR beta genes was performed with a multiplex PCR assay on genomic DNA. On the Illumina HiSeq System, the amplified TCR beta libraries were sequenced as 87-base-pair reads. In the paper's pipeline: Across the 670 or so repertoires, a later analysis counted around 80 million unique TCR beta chains, roughly 11 million of which were shared by at least two donors. Raw reads were error-corrected and collapsed into unique sequences with a nearest-neighbor algorithm that merged closely related sequences to remove PCR and sequencing errors. Alignment of CDR3 sequences to IMGT reference sequences was used to assign V, D and J gene segments. Each retained sequence needed at least a six-nucleotide match to both a V gene segment and a J gene segment. A rearrangement was called productive if the CDR3 had no stop codons and remained in frame with V and J, and every other rearrangement was called non-productive. CDR3 was defined according to IMGT convention as the region running from the second conserved V-encoded cysteine to the conserved J-encoded phenylalanine. The earlier analysis of about 620 of the donors excluded sequences that lacked an unambiguous match to a single V gene segment. In an earlier analysis of around 600 of the donors, V segments were called functional above 56.7% productive rearrangements and were called segregating when the between-donor standard deviation exceeded 5%. To diagnose cytomegalovirus status from the catalog of TCR beta chain sequences, a statistical classification framework was built. In a later analysis, TCR nucleotide sequences were compared against IMGT/GENE-DB human TR gene sequences so that V and J genes could be assigned. The TCRdist pipeline was used in a later analysis to assign CDR3 sequences and most-parsimonious VDJ recombination scenarios. In a later analysis, every TCR beta chain was defined by the combination of its CDR3 amino acid sequence and its V-gene family, and reads without a unique V-gene family were dropped. To address suspected cross-contamination and a sequencing artifact, a later analysis removed roughly 580 highly shared, low-generation-probability nucleotide sequences. In a later analysis, a clonal expansion index for each public chain was calculated from normalized within-repertoire ranks of inferred template counts. In a later analysis, generation probabilities were computed with a VDJ recombination model fitted to out-of-frame rearrangements, and the resulting probabilities were checked against IGoR. In a later analysis, TCR-TCR, TCR-HLA and TCR-CMV co-occurrence was scored with hypergeometric tests, and a repertoire-size bias correction was applied to TCR pairs. False discovery rates were estimated in a later analysis by permuting HLA or CMV assignments 20 times. In a later analysis, co-occurring TCRs were grouped with DBSCAN, and TCRdist sequence similarity was added when clustering was performed within HLA-allele-positive subsets. Repertoires with fewer than 30,000 or more than 120,000 public chains, plus five repertoires with anomalous nucleotide sharing, were excluded from co-occurrence clustering. This immuneACCESS table, as held by TCRdb, lists in-frame sequences with V and J called but not all clones. Of the missing ones, under half trace to an unresolved V gene in checked studies; the others have no known cause. Clone size and the V and J calls come from that table; the DNA yielded D and trimming. The sample data list under 200,000 clones, and approximately 80% of these were observed just once. 1.5% to 2% of the sample goes to the ten largest clones.

This sample was included in a study of cytomegalovirus exposure and HLA in healthy donors (dated by TCRdb to 2016 to 2017). About the investigation overall: According to an earlier analysis of around 600 of the donors, about 179 million T cells yielded over 100 million unique TCR beta sequences and 276 Gb of sequence data. In a later analysis, previously published TCR beta repertoires from 666 donors were re-analyzed and high-resolution HLA genotyping was added so that TCR occurrence patterns could be studied. The aim of the study was to test whether cataloging public T cell receptors could identify signatures of past pathogen exposure. Rather than drawing on any new phenotypic data, the later analysis identified candidate immune exposures from TCR beta sequences and the way those sequences occurred across donors. A later genetic analysis used genome-wide SNP genotypes for about 60% of the 666 donors, treating that subset as a discovery cohort. HLA typing covered class I and class II loci at four-digit resolution. The study used immunosequencing to profile the T cell repertoires of more than 650 subjects and linked those repertoires to cytomegalovirus serostatus. Typing coverage differed by locus: A, B, C, DRB1 and DQB1 were typed in roughly 620-630 donors, DQA1 in about 560, DPA1 in approximately 610, and DPB1 in roughly 450. All discovery cohort repertoires had been generated on a single sequencing platform. Across under 500 genotyped donors of the cohort, an average of about 240,000 unique TCR beta nucleotide sequences per donor were sequenced, and around 20% of those sequences were non-productive. Alongside the repertoire data, information on donor age, sex, ethnicity and CMV serostatus was compiled. High-throughput TCR immunosequencing, statistical association of individual TCRs with disease status, and machine learning were combined to predict cytomegalovirus infection status. Because of strong linkage in the cohort, roughly five DR-DQ haplotypes were treated as single units for association and clustering. Of the 398 genotyped donors, approximately 81% were placed in the genetic ancestry cluster associated with self-reported Caucasian donors. About 280 gigabases of sequencing data and 75 million to 85 million unique TCR sequences made up an early release that covered fewer than 650 HLA-typed donors. Along with the approximately 650-subject first cohort, a separate validation cohort of approximately 110 different subjects was used. In an earlier analysis of 500 to 650 of the donors, high-throughput TCR beta sequencing was used to judge whether each TCR beta V gene segment behaved as functional or pseudogenic.

The cohort was made up of approximately 670 healthy bone marrow donors. Cohort members were all nominally healthy when sampled, although unrecorded immune exposures were likely present. The donor tested CMV seronegative, placing the donor among the 350 or so seronegative members of the cohort. Each donor provided a peripheral blood sample, and peripheral blood mononuclear cells were used for TCR beta sequencing. The Qiagen DNeasy Blood Extraction Kit was used to extract genomic DNA from the blood cell samples. What the study reported, not specific to this receptor: A further reported finding was that TCR beta sequences accurately predicted the HLA-A and HLA-B alleles for most subjects in the first cohort. In a later analysis, TCR association rates were found to vary across HLA loci, with the most associated TCRs seen for DRB1 alleles and the fewest for HLA-C alleles. A later genetic analysis associated a missense DCLRE1C variant with V-gene and J-gene trimming of TCR beta chains, and an independent cohort replicated the association. HLA typing was unavailable for some donors at each locus, so association tests used only the typed subset. A cluster of highly shared sequence variants was judged likely to represent a technical artifact of the sequencing pipeline. Assigning TCR associations to individual alleles was difficult when HLA alleles, especially DR and DQ, strongly co-occurred. The classifier was reported to diagnose cytomegalovirus status with high specificity and sensitivity in both the original cohort and the validation cohort. The 87-base-pair reads could not distinguish some IMGT-functional V segments, including TRBV6-2 and TRBV6-3, so those segments were excluded. Across donors, most TCR sequences were observed very rarely, whereas some public TCRs were present in many individuals. Several of the top co-occurrence clusters appeared to be linked to parvovirus B19, influenza, CMV and Epstein-Barr virus, according to a later analysis. The study listed 150 to 200 TCR beta chains as associated with cytomegalovirus. In an earlier analysis of roughly 500 of the donors, most TCR beta V segments appeared in productive rearrangements about 87% or about 30% of the time, broadly matching IMGT annotations. Most CMV-associated TCR beta chains appeared to be HLA-restricted in a later analysis, and the HLA associations seemed to be driven largely by CMV exposure. A later analysis found that HLA-associated TCR beta chains were more clonally expanded and had lower generation probabilities than equally common non-associated chains. The only immune exposure information available for the cohort was CMV serostatus. Correlated functional status among segregating V segments might be attributable to linkage disequilibrium, but an unknown experimental factor could not be ruled out. The authors suggested that the approach could potentially be generalized to other disease states and immunological phenotypes. This cohort had only TCR beta chains sequenced, and the lack of alpha or paired-chain data limited which features could be detected. Presence/absence analyses assumed roughly uniform sequencing depth across donors, an assumption that may not hold. In vitro tests confirmed that a few of the cytomegalovirus-associated TCR beta chains recognize cytomegalovirus antigens. Specific HLA alleles were associated with 15,000 to 20,000 TCR beta sequences at a false discovery rate of 0.05 in a later analysis. The earlier analysis of 587 of the donors excluded approximately 15 rarely observed V segments, including chromosome 9 orphons, because counts were too low. Compared with the roughly 670-donor mean, donors in an Asian-associated ancestry cluster had fewer N-insertions in productive TCRs, according to a later genetic analysis.

The germline ends are 4 bases apart after V is trimmed by 3 bases and J by 3 bases. The germline V gene gives CDR1 as SGHDT and CDR2 as YYEEEE. The CDR3 measures 11 amino acids from cysteine to phenylalanine. Just CDR3 DNA is preserved here, 33 bases in frame from base 1. The V and J segments used are TRBV5-6 and TRBJ2-7, with an unclear D gene assignment. The clonotype comes from a young woman in good health and CMV-seronegative. The sample was PBMCs. The CDR3 here reads CASSSGYEQYF. The nucleotide sequence is TGTGCCAGCAGCTCGGGCTACGAGCAGTACTTC.